This T cell receptor beta chain appears in the sequencing data of a study of identical twins. This clonotype was observed many times. Donors uniformly comprised healthy Caucasians. TCRdb re-analysed the 5' RACE reads in MiXCR, keeping a single row per CDR3 protein. The sample records more than 650,000 distinct CDR3 sequences, approximately 6.1% being singletons. Germline CDR1 and CDR2: SGHTA and FQGTGA. Trimming cost V 3 bases and J 3 bases, with 8 bases left between them. This CDR3 spans 13 amino acids. This TCR was recovered from a man between 18 and 35 years old in good health. Sequencing was carried out using naive T cells sorted from blood. The chain is built from TRBV7-3 and TRBJ1-1; D may be TRBD1 (5 bases). The CDR3 loop reads CASSFWGDTEAFF. DNA of the CDR3: TGTGCCAGCAGCTTTTGGGGGGACACTGAAGCTTTCTTT.